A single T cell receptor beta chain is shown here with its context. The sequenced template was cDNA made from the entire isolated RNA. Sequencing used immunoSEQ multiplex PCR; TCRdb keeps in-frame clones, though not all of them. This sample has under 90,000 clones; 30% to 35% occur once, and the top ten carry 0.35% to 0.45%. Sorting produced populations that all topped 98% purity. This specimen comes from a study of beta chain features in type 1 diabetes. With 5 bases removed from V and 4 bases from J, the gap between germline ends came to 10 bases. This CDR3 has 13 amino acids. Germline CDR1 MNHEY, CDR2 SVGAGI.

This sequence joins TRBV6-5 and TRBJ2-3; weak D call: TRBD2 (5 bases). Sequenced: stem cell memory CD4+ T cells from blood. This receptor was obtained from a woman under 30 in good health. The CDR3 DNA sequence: TGTGCCAGCAGTAAGGACTTATCAGATACGCAGTATTTT. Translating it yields CASSKDLSDTQYF.